The sequence of this T cell receptor beta chain was determined in a study of blood T cell repertoires in COVID-19. Original analysis: Nucleated cell number was recorded as an estimate derived from reference gene primer amplification. TCRdb keeps only in-frame clones here, not all; method: immunoSEQ multiplex PCR. V and J calls and clone size are those listed in that table; D and trimming were worked out from the DNA. The sample includes about 30,000 clones, roughly 65% of them seen just once. V dropped 4 bases and J dropped 2; count of bases not matched to a gene: 6. Germline-derived CDR1 and CDR2 are SGHRS and YFSETQ. The CDR3 sequence is 14 residues long.

The specimen was peripheral blood. The source is a human donor in a cohort sampled during active COVID-19. The rearrangement joins TRBV5-1 to TRBJ2-7; 7 nucleotides line up with TRBD1. CDR3 coding DNA: TGCGCCAGCAGCCTGGACAGGAGAACCTACGAGCAGTACTTC. Protein: CASSLDRRTYEQYF.